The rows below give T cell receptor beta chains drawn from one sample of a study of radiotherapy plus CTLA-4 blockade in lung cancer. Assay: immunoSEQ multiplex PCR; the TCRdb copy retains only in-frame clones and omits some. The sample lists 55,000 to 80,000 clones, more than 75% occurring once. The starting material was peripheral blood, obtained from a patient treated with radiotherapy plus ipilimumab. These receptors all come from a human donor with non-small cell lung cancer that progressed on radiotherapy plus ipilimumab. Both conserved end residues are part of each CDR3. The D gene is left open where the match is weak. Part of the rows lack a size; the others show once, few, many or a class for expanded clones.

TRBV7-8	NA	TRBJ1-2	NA	TGTGCCAGCACCAAACAGGGTGGCTATGGCTACACCTTC	CASTKQGGYGYTF
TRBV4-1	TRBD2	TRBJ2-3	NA	TGCGCCAGCAGCCCGGGGACTAGCGGCCTTAGCACAGATACGCAGTATTTT	CASSPGTSGLSTDTQYF
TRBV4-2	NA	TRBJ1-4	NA	TGTGCCAGCAGGGAGGCGGAAAAACTGTTTTTT	CASREAEKLFF
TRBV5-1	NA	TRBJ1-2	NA	TGCGCCAGCAGCCCCTTTTACTCAGAAGCTAACTATGGCTACACCTTC	CASSPFYSEANYGYTF
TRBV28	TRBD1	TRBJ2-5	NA	TGTGCCAGCACCCTCGACAGGGGAGGAGAGACCCAGTACTTC	CASTLDRGGETQYF
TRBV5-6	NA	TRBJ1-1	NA	TGTGCCAGCAGCTCCGGAGTTGGGGCTTTCTTT	CASSSGVGAFF
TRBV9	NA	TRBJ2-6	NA	TGTGCCAGCAGCGCTCCCCGAACAGCCAGCTCTGGGGCCAACGTCCTGACTTTC	CASSAPRTASSGANVLTF
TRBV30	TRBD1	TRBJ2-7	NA	TGTGCCGTACAGGGACAGGCCTACGAGCAGTACTTC	CAVQGQAYEQYF
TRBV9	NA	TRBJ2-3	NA	TGTGCCAGCAGCGTAGGACCTGGGGATACGCAGTATTTT	CASSVGPGDTQYF
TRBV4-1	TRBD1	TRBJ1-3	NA	TGCGCCAGCAGCCGAATCATACGGGACAGCACAAGCTCTGGAAACACCATATATTTT	CASSRIIRDSTSSGNTIYF
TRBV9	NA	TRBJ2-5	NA	TGTGCCAGCAGCGTTGAGGGGGAGACCCAGTACTTC	CASSVEGETQYF
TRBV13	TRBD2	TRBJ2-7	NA	TGTGCCAGCAGCCCGACTAGCGGGAGCCACGAGCAGTACTTC	CASSPTSGSHEQYF
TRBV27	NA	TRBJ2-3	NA	TGTGCCAGCAGTTTGGGTGGGGGGAGCACAGATACGCAGTATTTT	CASSLGGGSTDTQYF
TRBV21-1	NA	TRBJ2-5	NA	TGTGCCAGCAGCAAAGAAAGGGCTAGGGAAGAGACCCAGTACTTC	CASSKERAREETQYF
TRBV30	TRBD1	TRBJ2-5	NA	TGTGCCTGGAGTGTAGGGGGACAGGGGCAGACCCAGTACTTC	CAWSVGGQGQTQYF
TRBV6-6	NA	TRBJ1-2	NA	TGTGCCAGCAGTAAGAACGGGACTCCTCAAGGCGGCTACACCTTC	CASSKNGTPQGGYTF
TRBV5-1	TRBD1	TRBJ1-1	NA	TGCGCCAGCAGCTCAGGGGGGGCAGGCAGAGCTTTCTTT	CASSSGGAGRAFF
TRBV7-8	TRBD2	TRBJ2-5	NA	TGTGCCAGCAGCTCCCGACTAGCGGGAGAGACCCAGTACTTC	CASSSRLAGETQYF
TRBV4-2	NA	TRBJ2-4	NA	TGTGCTAGCGGCGCAACGGTACAGGGCAGGGGGGAAAACATTCAGTACTTC	CASGATVQGRGENIQYF
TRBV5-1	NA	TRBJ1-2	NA	TGCGCCAGCAGGGGTCTCCGGGATGGCTACACCTTC	CASRGLRDGYTF
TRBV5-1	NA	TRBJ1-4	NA	TGCGCCAGCAGCTTGGTTGCGGTTGCAACTAATGAAAAACTGTTTTTT	CASSLVAVATNEKLFF
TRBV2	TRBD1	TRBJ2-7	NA	TGTGCCAGCATGCAAAGGACAGGGAACGGCGAGCAGTACTTC	CASMQRTGNGEQYF
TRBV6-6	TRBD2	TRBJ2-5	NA	TGTGCCAGCATTCCGACTAGCGGGAGTCCAGAGACCCAGTACTTC	CASIPTSGSPETQYF
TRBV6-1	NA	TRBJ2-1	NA	TGTGCCAGCACTACGCACAATGAGCAGTTCTTC	CASTTHNEQFF
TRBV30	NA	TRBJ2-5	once	TGTGCCTGGAGCCTGGGTACCCCGGGAGAGACCCAGTACTTC	CAWSLGTPGETQYF
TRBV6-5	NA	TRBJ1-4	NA	TGTGCCAGCAGTTACGCTCCAACTAATGAAAAACTGTTTTTT	CASSYAPTNEKLFF
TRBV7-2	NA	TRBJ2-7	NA	TGTGCCAGCAGCTTACGAGGGTCCGACGAGCAGTACTTC	CASSLRGSDEQYF
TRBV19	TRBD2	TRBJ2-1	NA	TGTGCCAGTAGTATAGACCTAGCGGGAGACTACAATGAGCAGTTCTTC	CASSIDLAGDYNEQFF
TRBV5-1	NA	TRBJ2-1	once	TGCGCCAGCAGCCAAGACAGGAGCTCCTACAATGAGCAGTTCTTC	CASSQDRSSYNEQFF
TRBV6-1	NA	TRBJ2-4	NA	TGTGCCACTCGCGGGGCAGGGAACATTCAGTACTTC	CATRGAGNIQYF
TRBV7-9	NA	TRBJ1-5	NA	TGTGCCAGCAGCTTAGGGTATCAGCCCCAGCATTTT	CASSLGYQPQHF
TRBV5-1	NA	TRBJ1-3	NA	TGCGCCAGCAGCTACTCATCAGGGGACCAGGACACCATATATTTT	CASSYSSGDQDTIYF
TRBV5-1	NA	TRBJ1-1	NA	TGCGCCAGCAGCAAGGCCGGGGTTAGTGAAGCTTTCTTT	CASSKAGVSEAFF
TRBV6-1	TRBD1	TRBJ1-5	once	TGTGCCAGCAGTGGCGGACAGGGTAGCAATCAGCCCCAGCATTTT	CASSGGQGSNQPQHF
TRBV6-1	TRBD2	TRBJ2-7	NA	TGTGCCAGCAGTGGACTAGCGCTAACCTACGAGCAGTACTTC	CASSGLALTYEQYF
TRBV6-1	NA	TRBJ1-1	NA	TGTGCCAGCAGTGAAGCGGAAAACACTGAAGCTTTCTTT	CASSEAENTEAFF
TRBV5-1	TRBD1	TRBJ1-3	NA	TGCGCCAGCAGCCTAGGGGACAGCAGCTCTGGAAACACCATATATTTT	CASSLGDSSSGNTIYF
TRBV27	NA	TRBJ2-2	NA	TGTGCCAGCAGTGCCGACTTACTCGGAGCGAACACCGGGGAGCTGTTTTTT	CASSADLLGANTGELFF
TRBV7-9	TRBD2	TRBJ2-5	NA	TGTGCCAGCAGCCATCGTATTAGCGGGAACCAAGAGACCCAGTACTTC	CASSHRISGNQETQYF
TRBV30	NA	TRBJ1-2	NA	TGTGCCTGGAGTGCGCAGGGTGGCTTC	CAWSAQGGF
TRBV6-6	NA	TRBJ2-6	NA	TGTGCCAGCAGTCCACGGGAAACTGGGGCCAACGTCCTGACTTTC	CASSPRETGANVLTF
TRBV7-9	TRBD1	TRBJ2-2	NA	TGTGCCAGCAGGCGGACAGGGGAGTACACCGGGGAGCTGTTTTTT	CASRRTGEYTGELFF
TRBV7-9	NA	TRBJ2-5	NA	TGTGCCAGCAGCGCCGGGAGTCTGGGTTGGGAGACCCAGTACTTC	CASSAGSLGWETQYF
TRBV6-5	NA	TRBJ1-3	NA	TGTGCCAGCAGATCTCCAGGGAATCGGAGAAACACCATATATTTT	CASRSPGNRRNTIYF
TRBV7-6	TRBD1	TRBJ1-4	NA	TGTGCCAGCAGAAGGGGGACAGGGGTAGGGGAAAAACTGTTTTTT	CASRRGTGVGEKLFF
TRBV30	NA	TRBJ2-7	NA	TGTGCCTGGAGTGTCAAGGGCGAGCAGTACTTC	CAWSVKGEQYF